One and the same sample provided the 14 T cell receptor beta chains below, sequenced in a study of identical twins. Using its own MiXCR run on the 5' RACE reads, TCRdb lists one record per CDR3 protein. The sample includes approximately 600,000 distinct CDR3 sequences, 7.1% seen only once; the top ten take roughly 1.5%. The sample also formed part of further work on yellow fever vaccine responses in identical twins.

Sequenced input: PBMCs. Receptor source: a woman between 18 and 29 years old in good health.

This clonotype showed up just a few times. V is TRBV6-5 and J is TRBJ2-2; D not certain. V dropped 2 bases and J dropped 3 bases, with 7 bases sitting between them. The germline V gene has CDR1 MNHEY and CDR2 SVGAGI. This CDR3 contains 14 residues. CDR3 nucleotides: TGTGCCAGCAGTTACGCCCAGGACACCGGGGAGCTGTTTTTT. Its protein product is CASSYAQDTGELFF.

The chain employs TRBV12-3 or TRBV12-4 and TRBJ2-3; the match to TRBD2 covers 9 bases. The CDR3 length is 16 residues. J was trimmed by 2 bases and V by 5 bases; bases with no gene match: 8. The CDR3 here is CASSARTSASTDTQYF. CDR3 bases: TGTGCCAGCAGTGCGCGGACTAGCGCATCCACAGATACGCAGTATTTT.

This clonotype was counted only a few times. The J gene is TRBJ2-1, the V gene TRBV2, with D hard to call. Trimming shortened V by 7 bases and J by 8 bases, and 12 bases separated the two germline ends. This CDR3 region has 12 residues. Germline CDR1 reads SNHLY; CDR2 reads FYNNEI. CDR3 residues: CASTARPDEQFF. The CDR3 coding sequence is TGTGCCAGCACTGCGAGGCCGGATGAGCAGTTCTTC.

This clonotype was recorded a few times. The V and J genes are TRBV12-3 or TRBV12-4 and TRBJ1-4, with D possibly TRBD1 on 5 matching bases. This CDR3 has 13 amino acids. The V and J ends lost 3 bases and 9 bases respectively, with 11 bases between them. CDR3 coding DNA: TGTGCCAGCAGTTTGGGGCCAGAGAAAAAACTGTTTTTT. Protein sequence: CASSLGPEKKLFF.

The chain recombines TRBV7-3 with TRBJ2-1, with TRBD1 matching over 9 bases. The junction had 4 bases not matched to a gene; V was cut back by 2 bases and J by 5 bases. The CDR3 runs to 15 residues. Germline lookup yields CDR1 SGHTA and CDR2 FQGTGA. The CDR3 coding sequence is TGTGCCAGCAGCTTAGTGGACAGGGGCCACAATGAGCAGTTCTTC. It codes for CASSLVDRGHNEQFF.

CDR3 sequence (DNA): TGTGCCAGCAGCTTAAAGGTTAGGGCTAGCGGGAGGGATGAGCAGTTCTTC. Translated, it gives CASSLKVRASGRDEQFF. This chain links TRBV7-3 with TRBJ2-1, with 12 bases aligning to TRBD2. V shed 1 base, J shed 8 bases, and the junction held 9 bases outside the gene matches. CDR3 size: 17 residues. The V gene's germline CDR1 is SGHTA and CDR2 FQGTGA.

This clonotype came up a few times. This chain connects TRBV24-1 to TRBJ2-1; 7 bases agree with TRBD2. Germline V gene sequence: CDR1 KGHDR, CDR2 SFDVKD. V lost 2 bases to trimming and J lost 9 bases; unmatched junction nucleotides: 6. The length of the CDR3 is 14 residues. The CDR3 sequence is CATSDSGLDGEQFF. Here the CDR3 DNA reads TGTGCCACCAGTGATTCAGGACTAGACGGTGAGCAGTTCTTC.

The CDR3 protein is CASSLRAVSTDTQYF. CDR3 nucleotide sequence: TGTGCCAGCAGCTTACGAGCGGTTAGCACAGATACGCAGTATTTT. The J gene is TRBJ2-3, the V gene TRBV11-2, with D tentatively TRBD2 (5 bases). Germline V gives CDR1 SGHAT, CDR2 FQNNGV. The CDR3 sequence is 15 residues long. Trimming shortened V by 2 bases and J by 0 bases, and 9 bases separated the two germline ends.

This clonotype was counted between two and nine times. The rearrangement joins TRBV18 to TRBJ2-2; the match to TRBD1 covers 12 bases. Germline V lookup: CDR1 KGHSH, CDR2 LQKENI. The CDR3 consists of 17 residues. V shed 6 bases and J 5 bases; nucleotides not matched to a gene: 10. In DNA, the CDR3 is TGTGCCAGCTCTCCCCCCGGGACAGGGGGCCAAACCGGGGAGCTGTTTTTT. Its protein is CASSPPGTGGQTGELFF. The full variable domain, in which reference TRBV18 and TRBJ2-2 provide the parts outside the CDR3, is NAGVMQNPRHLVRRRGQEARLRCSPMKGHSHVYWYRQLPEEGLKFMVYLQKENIIDESGMPKERFSAEFPKEGPSILRIQQVVRGDSAAYFCASSPPGTGGQTGELFFGEGSRLTVL.

This clonotype was recorded many times. The chain carries TRBV28 and TRBJ2-7; 11 bases are shared with TRBD2. The junction had 6 bases not matched to a gene; V was cut back by 4 bases and J by 4 bases. The CDR3 consists of 15 residues. The germline V gene encodes CDR1 MDHEN and CDR2 SYDVKM. DNA for the CDR3: TGTGCCAGCAGTTCTCGTAGCGGGGGGGTATACGAGCAGTACGTC. Translated: CASSSRSGGVYEQYV.

This clonotype came up once. The gene calls are TRBV4-1 and TRBJ1-5; 7 bases are shared with TRBD1. Germline V lookup: CDR1 MGHRA, CDR2 YSYEKL. After removal of 1 base from V and 4 bases from J, the junction contained 4 bases not matched to a gene. CDR3 length: 15 residues. The CDR3, as DNA: TGCGCCAGCAGCCAAGCTTACAGGGGTAATCAGCCCCAGCATTTT. This gives the protein CASSQAYRGNQPQHF.

This clonotype was observed at least ten times. The gene calls are TRBV5-1 and TRBJ2-3; 8 bases are shared with TRBD1. CDR1 is SGHRS, CDR2 YFSETQ, per germline. V shed 3 bases and J 4 bases; nucleotides not matched to a gene: 7. This CDR3 contains 15 residues. DNA for the CDR3: TGCGCCAGCAGCTCCGGACAGGGCGCGCCAGATACGCAGTATTTT. Residues: CASSSGQGAPDTQYF.

This clonotype was observed a handful of times. This chain links TRBV20-1 with TRBJ2-4; 9 bases align to TRBD2. CDR3 size: 15 residues. Losses at the gene ends were 3 bases for V and 3 bases for J; bases not matched to a gene: 6. Germline V CDR1 and CDR2: DFQATT, SNEGSKA (reference sequence). CDR3 nucleotides: TGCAGTGCTAGTGAACTAGCGGGCGGCAAAAACATTCAGTACTTC. Its protein is CSASELAGGKNIQYF.

There are many counts of this clonotype. The V gene is TRBV7-8, the J gene TRBJ2-1; D unresolved. The germline CDR1 and CDR2 sequences are SGHVS and FQNEAQ. The V and J ends lost 3 bases and 1 base respectively, with 22 bases between them. This CDR3 spans 19 amino acids. CDR3 sequence (DNA): TGTGCCAGCAGCTTCAAAGCTGGTTCCTTGGGTACGTCCTACAATGAGCAGTTCTTC. This encodes CASSFKAGSLGTSYNEQFF.